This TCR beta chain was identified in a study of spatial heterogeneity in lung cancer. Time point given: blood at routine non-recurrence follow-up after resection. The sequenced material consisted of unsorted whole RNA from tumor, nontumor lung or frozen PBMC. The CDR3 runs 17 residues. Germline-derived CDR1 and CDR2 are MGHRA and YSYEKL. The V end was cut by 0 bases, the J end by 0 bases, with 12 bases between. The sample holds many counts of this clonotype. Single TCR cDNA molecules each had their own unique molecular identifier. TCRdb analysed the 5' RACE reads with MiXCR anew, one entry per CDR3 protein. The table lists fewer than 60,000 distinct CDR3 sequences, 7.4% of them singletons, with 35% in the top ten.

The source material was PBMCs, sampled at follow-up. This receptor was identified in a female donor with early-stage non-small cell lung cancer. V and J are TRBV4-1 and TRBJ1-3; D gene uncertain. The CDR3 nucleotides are TGCGCCAGCAGCCAAGATTCGGCAGGTTCCTCTGGAAACACCATATATTTT. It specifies CASSQDSAGSSGNTIYF.